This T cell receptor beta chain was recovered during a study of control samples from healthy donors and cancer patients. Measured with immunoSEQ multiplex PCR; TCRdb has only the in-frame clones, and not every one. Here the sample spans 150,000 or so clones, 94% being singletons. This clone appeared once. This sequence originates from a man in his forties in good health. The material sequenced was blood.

DNA for the CDR3: TGCAGCGTTGTGGTTGCGGGGGTTTCCTACGAGCAGTACTTC. Translating gives CSVVVAGVSYEQYF. The genes are TRBV29-1 and TRBJ2-7; the match to TRBD2 covers 7 bases. This CDR3 is 14 amino acids long. The germline gives CDR1 SQVTM, CDR2 ANQGSEA. The ends lost 4 bases at V and 1 base at J; junction bases unmatched: 7.